The clone carrying this T cell receptor beta chain was observed a few times. The data originate from a study of OX40 agonist ivuxolimab in advanced cancers. Repertoires were generated with immunoSEQ multiplex PCR, while TCRdb's copy carries only in-frame clones and drops some. This table has about 64,000 clones, over 65% appearing once. Source: CD4+ or CD8+ T cells sorted from blood, taken in a trial of the OX40 agonist ivuxolimab. The source of this sequence is an adult with an advanced solid tumor such as melanoma, head and neck, liver or kidney cancer.

The CDR3 bases are TGCAGCGCCGGTGAGGGGCTAGCGGGGGGGCTAGAGCAGTACTTC. Its protein is CSAGEGLAGGLEQYF. The chain employs TRBV29-1 and TRBJ2-7; 12 bases agree with TRBD2. Germline V gene lookup returns CDR1 SQVTM and CDR2 ANQGSEA. V shed 7 bases, J shed 7 bases, and the junction held 14 bases outside the gene matches. The CDR3 runs to 15 residues.